This TCR beta chain appears in the sequencing data of a study of cytomegalovirus exposure and HLA in healthy donors (dated by TCRdb to about 2017). About the full investigation: An earlier analysis of roughly 570 of the donors reported 276 Gb of sequence data and around 110 million unique TCR beta sequences obtained from around 180 million T cells. In a later analysis, previously published TCR beta repertoires from 670 or so donors were re-analyzed and high-resolution HLA genotyping was added so that TCR occurrence patterns could be studied. A later genetic analysis used genome-wide SNP genotypes for about 65% of the roughly 700 donors, treating that subset as a discovery cohort. To decide whether each TCR beta V gene segment behaved as functional or pseudogenic, an earlier analysis of some 600 of the donors relied on high-throughput TCR beta sequencing. In addition to the first cohort of 650 to 750 subjects, a separate validation cohort of 120 different subjects was used. The number of donors typed differed by locus, with roughly 629-640 for A, B, C, DRB1 and DQB1, roughly 520 for DQA1, nearly 610 for DPA1, and under 490 for DPB1. Both class I and class II loci were covered by HLA typing, at four-digit resolution. Rather than drawing on any new phenotypic data, the later analysis identified candidate immune exposures from TCR beta sequences and the way those sequences occurred across donors. All discovery cohort repertoires had been generated using a single sequencing platform. Of the 300 to 500 genotyped donors, 65% to 90% were placed in the genetic ancestry cluster associated with self-reported Caucasian donors. Because of strong linkage in the cohort, 5 or 6 DR-DQ haplotypes were treated as single units for association and clustering. Among roughly 370 genotyped donors of the cohort, an average of approximately 240,000 unique TCR beta nucleotide sequences were sequenced per donor, around 20% of them non-productive. The study was designed to test whether signatures of past pathogen exposure could be identified by cataloging public T cell receptors. An early release that covered approximately 600 HLA-typed donors contained about 300 gigabases of sequencing data and 85 million to 100 million unique TCR sequences. To predict cytomegalovirus infection status, the study combined high-throughput TCR immunosequencing, statistical association of individual TCRs with disease status, and machine learning. Donor age, sex, ethnicity and CMV serostatus were compiled together with the repertoire data. The T cell repertoires of 670 or so subjects were profiled by immunosequencing and related to cytomegalovirus serostatus. Overall study results and their limits: According to a later analysis, parvovirus B19, influenza, CMV and Epstein-Barr virus appeared linked to several top co-occurrence clusters. According to the authors, the approach could potentially be generalized to other disease states and immunological phenotypes. According to a later analysis, TCR association rates differed among HLA loci, with DRB1 alleles showing the most associated TCRs and HLA-C alleles showing the fewest. Correlated functional status among segregating V segments might reflect linkage disequilibrium, but an unknown experimental factor could not be ruled out. In the study, about 150 TCR beta chains were listed as associated with cytomegalovirus. A further reported finding was that TCR beta sequences accurately predicted the HLA-A and HLA-B alleles for most subjects in the first cohort. Across donors, most TCR sequences were observed very rarely, whereas some public TCRs were present in many individuals. In an earlier analysis of roughly 500 of the donors, most TCR beta V segments appeared in productive rearrangements about 87% or about 30% of the time, broadly matching IMGT annotations. A few of the identified cytomegalovirus-associated TCR beta chains were confirmed in vitro to be specific for cytomegalovirus antigens. Some IMGT-functional V segments, including TRBV6-2 and TRBV6-3, could not be distinguished by the 87-base-pair reads and were therefore excluded. HLA typing was unavailable for some donors at each locus, so association tests used only the typed subset. Assigning TCR associations to individual alleles was difficult when HLA alleles, especially DR and DQ, strongly co-occurred. Because counts were too low, seventeen rarely observed V segments, including chromosome 9 orphons, were left out of the earlier analysis of some 640 of the donors. According to a later analysis, most CMV-associated TCR beta chains appeared to be HLA-restricted, and the HLA associations seemed to be driven largely by CMV exposure. The only immune exposure information available for the cohort was CMV serostatus. In a later analysis, HLA-associated TCR beta chains showed more clonal expansion and lower generation probabilities than non-associated chains that were equally common. The presence/absence analyses assumed that sequencing depth was roughly uniform across donors, and that assumption may not be true. The cohort was sequenced for TCR beta chains only, and without alpha or paired-chain data the features that could be detected were limited. A cluster of highly shared sequence variants was judged likely to be a technical artifact of the sequencing pipeline. In a later analysis, 16,951 TCR beta sequences were associated with specific HLA alleles at a false discovery rate of 0.05. The classifier was reported to diagnose cytomegalovirus status with high specificity and sensitivity in both the original cohort and the validation cohort. In a later genetic analysis, a missense DCLRE1C variant was associated with V-gene and J-gene trimming of TCR beta chains, and the association was replicated in an independent cohort. A later genetic analysis reported fewer N-insertions in productive TCRs among donors in an Asian-associated ancestry cluster than the roughly 620-donor mean.

The receptor library was made with the immunoSEQ multiplex PCR assay. A mixture of 60 forward primers for TCR Vbeta segments and 13 reverse primers for TCR Jbeta segments was used in the multiplex PCR. The CDR3 region of rearranged TCR beta genes was amplified from genomic DNA by a multiplex PCR assay. On the Illumina HiSeq System, the amplified TCR beta libraries were sequenced as 87-base-pair reads. As for the authors' bioinformatics: A later analysis counted 75 million to 100 million unique TCR beta chains across the 650 to 700 repertoires, and around 12 million of these chains were shared by at least two donors. A nearest-neighbor algorithm error-corrected the raw reads and collapsed the reads into unique sequences, merging closely related sequences to remove PCR and sequencing errors. CDR3 sequences were aligned to IMGT reference sequences to assign V, D and J gene segments. Each retained sequence needed at least a six-nucleotide match to both a V gene segment and a J gene segment. A rearrangement counted as productive if the CDR3 had no stop codons and remained in frame with V and J, and every other rearrangement counted as non-productive. Following IMGT convention, CDR3 was defined as the stretch from the second conserved V-encoded cysteine up to the conserved J-encoded phenylalanine. The earlier analysis of some 600 of the donors excluded sequences that lacked an unambiguous match to a single V gene segment. In an earlier analysis of 450 to 750 of the donors, a V segment was called functional when productive rearrangements were above 56.7%, and segregating when the standard deviation between donors exceeded 5%. A statistical classification framework was built for diagnosing cytomegalovirus status from the catalog of TCR beta chain sequences. In a later analysis, TCR nucleotide sequences were compared against IMGT/GENE-DB human TR gene sequences so that V and J genes could be assigned. The TCRdist pipeline was used in a later analysis to assign CDR3 sequences and most-parsimonious VDJ recombination scenarios. A later analysis defined each TCR beta chain by its CDR3 amino acid sequence plus V-gene family, and excluded reads lacking a unique V-gene family. A later analysis removed 592 highly shared, low-generation-probability nucleotide sequences to deal with suspected cross-contamination and a sequencing artifact. In a later analysis, a clonal expansion index was calculated for each public chain from normalized within-repertoire ranks of inferred template counts. In a later analysis, generation probabilities were computed with a VDJ recombination model fitted to out-of-frame rearrangements, and the resulting probabilities were checked against IGoR. Hypergeometric tests were used in a later analysis to score TCR-TCR, TCR-HLA and TCR-CMV co-occurrence, with a repertoire-size bias correction applied to the TCR pairs. In a later analysis, false discovery rates were estimated by permuting HLA or CMV assignments 20 times. In a later analysis, co-occurring TCRs were grouped using DBSCAN, and TCRdist sequence similarity was added for clustering within HLA-allele-positive subsets. Co-occurrence clustering excluded repertoires with fewer than 30,000 or more than 120,000 public chains, plus five with anomalous nucleotide sharing. TCRdb took this table from immuneACCESS and kept in-frame rearrangements with V and J called. Such tables lack part of the clones; where checked against another copy, unresolved V genes explain under half of the gap, and the rest is unexplained. For V, J and clone size, that table is used; D and trimming come from the DNA. In this sample the table shows some 270,000 clones, over 90% of which occur a single time. The ten top clones hold about 1.8% of the sample.

The cohort consisted of approximately 670 healthy bone marrow donors. At the time of sampling, every cohort member was nominally healthy, though immune exposures that went unrecorded were likely present. The donor tested CMV seronegative, placing the donor among the 352 seronegative members of the cohort. A peripheral blood sample was provided by each donor, and peripheral blood mononuclear cells were used for TCR beta sequencing. The Qiagen DNeasy Blood Extraction Kit was used to extract genomic DNA from the blood cell samples. Including cysteine and phenylalanine, the CDR3 has 14 amino acids. The entry retains the CDR3 DNA only, 42 bases that are in frame from base 1. V loses 1 base, J loses 1 base, and the germline ends lie 4 bases apart. The germline V gene provides CDR1 SGHTA and CDR2 FQGTGA. A remark on this clone: Which antigen it targets is not known. It has no much larger one-base neighbor in the sample; base qualities were not kept.

This clonotype was sampled from a girl aged 2 to 9 in good health and CMV-seronegative. Material for sequencing was PBMCs. The chain employs TRBV7-3 and TRBJ2-2, with no confidently assigned D gene. The DNA sequence is as follows: TGTGCCAGCAGCTTAAAACAGAACACCGGGGAGCTGTTTTTT. Its coded protein is CASSLKQNTGELFF. Where the CDR3 stops, the reference TRBV7-3 and TRBJ2-2 genes take over; the full variable domain is GAGVSQTPSNKVTEKGKYVELRCDPISGHTALYWYRQSLGQGPEFLIYFQGTGAADDSGLPNDRFFAVRPEGSVSTLKIQRTERGDSAVYLCASSLKQNTGELFFGEGSRLTVL.